The source of this TCR beta chain is a study of T cells in Graves' hyperthyroidism and ophthalmopathy (dated by TCRdb to between 2019 and 2020). Broadly, across the study: Peripheral blood was sampled at the time of initial diagnosis, prior to any treatment. To identify TCR V-J signatures that set the groups apart, the researchers used a discovery cohort of 100 patients, made up of 40 to 45 with Graves' ophthalmopathy and some 58 with stable Graves' hyperthyroidism. Prospective prediction of ophthalmopathy was tested in an independent validation cohort consisting of 18 to 20 hyperthyroidism patients and about 17 patients who later progressed to ophthalmopathy. The roughly 100 discovery patients were randomly divided into training and test sets at a 7:3 ratio. The study also compared thyroid tissue and blood T-cell repertoires from roughly 6 Graves' hyperthyroidism patients. Following sampling, methimazole starting at 30 mg daily was given to hyperthyroidism patients, and high-dose intravenous methylprednisolone was given to ophthalmopathy patients. The paper describes TCR Vbeta CDR3 sequencing of fewer than 150 peripheral blood samples, made up of 43 ophthalmopathy patients, approximately 76 hyperthyroidism patients and roughly 17 progressor patients.

Graves' hyperthyroidism was defined as stable when no progression to ophthalmopathy occurred over 18 months of follow-up. Hyperthyroidism patients were aged 18 to 65 years and newly diagnosed, with disease duration of less than 2 months. Patients with uncontrolled infections, other autoimmune diseases, pregnancy or lactation were excluded. Clinical symptoms, serum thyroxine and TRAb, thyroid ultrasound, and orbital computed tomography formed the basis for the diagnoses. Ficoll-Paque density gradient centrifugation was used to isolate PBMCs from 9.5 to 10 ml of fresh peripheral blood. Total RNA was extracted using Trizol reagent, and RNA quality was assessed on an Agilent 2100 Bioanalyzer. In this sample, this clonotype turned up many times. No cognate antigen has been identified for it. Base qualities are not provided; no much larger clone lies one nucleotide away. A distance of 5 bases separates the germline ends of V and J, which lose 1 base and 5 bases respectively. The germline V gene (reference sequence) provides CDR1 LGHDT and CDR2 YNNKEL. Reading from cysteine to phenylalanine, the CDR3 counts 12 amino acids. Only the CDR3 DNA is retained, 36 bases long and in frame from the first base.

The TCR beta CDR3 regions were amplified from the RNA transcripts. A first-round RT-PCR of the TCR CDR3 used the HTBI primer set with the Qiagen OneStep RT-PCR kit. Libraries were constructed in a second round of multiplex PCR, after which size selection and purification were carried out. Libraries were sequenced paired-end with 100 bp reads on an Illumina HiSeq2000. The paper's data handling went like this. SOAPnuke was used to process the raw data, with reads discarded if the reads contained adapters or uncalled bases, had a mean Phred below 15, or lacked an exact constant-primer or identifier match. COPE v1.2.5 was used to merge high-quality paired reads, and clonotypes were defined as unique nucleotide sequences. MiTCR v1.1 was used to align the clonotypes against IMGT TRBV, TRBD and TRBJ reference segments. The analysis included only V-J combinations with a frequency above 0.0001, which together covered 99% to 99.2% of the repertoires. A TCS score was defined as the ratio of F50 (clonal expansion) to E x V (chaos), with BLOSUM62-based TCRdist applied between CDR3 peptides within each V-J. Welch's t-statistics and random forest reduced roughly 540 V-J features to 13, which were used in a naive Bayes classifier (R e1071). The Morisita-Horn index was used to measure how similar the thyroid and blood repertoires were. TCRdb trimmed the raw reads at Q25, called clones with MiXCR and kept productive beta chains. Every distinct CDR3 protein forms one entry, paired with its most common genes and DNA. TCRdb, not the authors, supplied the V and J calls. The sample contains 95,000 to 110,000 distinct CDR3 sequences, 40% to 50% of them found a single time. The biggest ten clones account for approximately 30% of the sample.

Summary of the overall study and its limitations: A model built on a 13 V-J signature distinguished ophthalmopathy from stable hyperthyroidism, reaching roughly 88% sensitivity and around 81% specificity in cross-validation and 80%/75% in testing. Sample size was not statistically predetermined, and blinding of investigators to group allocation was not performed. During validation, the model predicted progression to ophthalmopathy a median of around six months ahead of onset, with almost 71% sensitivity and 72% to 85% specificity. Most expanded thyroid clonotypes (frequency above 0.001) were also detected in blood, a finding suggesting that blood repertoires may reflect thyroid immune responses.

The receptor chain draws on TRBV3-1 and TRBJ1-1; the D gene cannot be resolved reliably. Sequenced material: blood. The TCR was taken from a man aged 35-49 years with Graves' hyperthyroidism. The DNA is TGTGCCAGCAGCCAAGTTGGGACTGAAGCTTTCTTT. Translation gives CASSQVGTEAFF. Where the CDR3 stops, the reference TRBV3-1 and TRBJ1-1 genes take over; the full variable domain is DTAVSQTPKYLVTQMGNDKSIKCEQNLGHDTMYWYKQDSKKFLKIMFSYNNKELIINETVPNRFSPKSPDKAHLNLHINSLELGDSAVYFCASSQVGTEAFFGQGTRLTVV.